This is a list of T cell receptor beta chains from one sample in a study of beta chain features in type 1 diabetes. TCRdb's table, derived via immunoSEQ multiplex PCR, lists solely in-frame clones and lacks some. The profile shows a few hundred thousand clones, about 15% of them singletons. Sequenced material: naive CD4+ T cells from blood. The receptors come from a man younger than 35 with type 1 diabetes. Both conserved end residues are part of each CDR3. A D gene is named only where the DNA matches it firmly. Clone size is stated in some rows and not others, as once, few, many or a class when expanded.

V	J	length	D	size	CDR3	DNA
TRBV7-6	TRBJ2-7	14	TRBD1	few	CASSSMGQQDEQYF	TGTGCCAGCAGCTCCATGGGACAGCAGGACGAGCAGTACTTC
TRBV19	TRBJ1-5	13	-	-	CASNRDRNQPQHF	TGTGCCAGTAACAGGGATCGCAATCAGCCCCAGCATTTT
TRBV6-6	TRBJ2-2	14	-	few	CASSSPSNTGELFF	TGTGCCAGCAGCTCCCCTAGCAACACCGGGGAGCTGTTTTTT
TRBV7-2	TRBJ2-1	16	TRBD2	few	CASQERSGRVYNEQFF	TGTGCCAGCCAAGAGAGAAGCGGGAGGGTGTACAATGAGCAGTTCTTC
TRBV7-9	TRBJ2-1	15	-	-	CASSLVVRIHNEQFF	TGTGCCAGCAGCTTAGTTGTCAGGATCCACAATGAGCAGTTCTTC
TRBV2	TRBJ2-7	16	-	few	CASSTSGVRSSYEQYF	TGTGCCAGCAGTACGTCAGGGGTCCGGAGCTCCTACGAGCAGTACTTC
TRBV1	TRBJ2-1	14	-	-	CTSSRAGGLREQFF	TGCACCAGCAGCCGAGCGGGAGGGCTACGCGAGCAGTTCTTC
TRBV4-1	TRBJ2-1	17	TRBD1	few	CASSPHYGTDFDGEQFF	TGCGCCAGCAGCCCACACTATGGGACAGATTTTGACGGTGAGCAGTTCTTC
TRBV7-9	TRBJ2-5	14	-	few	CASSPGGGRRGQYF	TGTGCCAGCAGCCCTGGTGGGGGACGGAGGGGCCAGTACTTC
TRBV5-1	TRBJ2-1	15	-	few	CASRTSYSSYNEQFF	TGCGCCAGCAGAACTAGCTACAGCTCCTACAATGAGCAGTTCTTC
TRBV10-3	TRBJ2-2	14	TRBD2	-	CAIGLARGTGELFF	TGTGCCATCGGACTAGCGAGAGGCACCGGGGAGCTGTTTTTT
TRBV7-2	TRBJ2-1	14	-	-	CASRVAGGYNEQFF	TGTGCCAGCAGGGTCGCCGGGGGCTACAATGAGCAGTTCTTC
TRBV7-9	TRBJ2-1	18	-	few	CASSRRGIRPRASNEQFF	TGTGCCAGCAGCCGACGGGGTATTCGTCCGCGAGCCTCTAATGAGCAGTTCTTC
TRBV4-3	TRBJ2-6	14	-	few	CASSQVEGANVLTF	TGCGCCAGCAGCCAAGTTGAGGGGGCCAACGTCCTGACTTTC
TRBV19	TRBJ2-6	17	TRBD1	-	CASSNRDRATGANVLTF	TGTGCCAGTAGTAACCGGGACAGGGCGACTGGGGCCAACGTCCTGACTTTC
TRBV11-2	TRBJ2-5	13	TRBD2	few	CASTIGWGGSQYF	TGTGCCAGCACCATCGGCTGGGGAGGGTCCCAGTACTTC
TRBV4-2	TRBJ2-5	15	-	-	CASSAGSRHQETQYF	TGTGCCAGCAGCGCGGGCTCCAGGCACCAAGAGACCCAGTACTTC
TRBV2	TRBJ1-2	15	TRBD1	few	CASSVTEGTGLGYTF	TGTGCCAGCAGTGTTACGGAGGGGACAGGTCTTGGCTACACCTTC
TRBV30	TRBJ2-3	14	TRBD1	few	CAWSAGQGTDTQYF	TGTGCCTGGAGTGCCGGACAGGGCACAGATACGCAGTATTTT
TRBV4-1	TRBJ1-2	15	-	few	CASSQGFGAIYGYTF	TGCGCCAGCAGCCAAGGGTTTGGGGCGATCTATGGCTACACCTTC
TRBV5-4	TRBJ2-3	17	TRBD2	-	CASSYLAGGTSTDTQYF	TGTGCCAGCAGCTACCTAGCGGGGGGGACTAGCACAGATACGCAGTATTTT
TRBV2	TRBJ2-7	13	-	-	CASSELGSRGQYF	TGTGCCAGCAGTGAACTTGGCAGCCGCGGGCAGTACTTC
TRBV18	TRBJ1-6	16	-	few	CASSPNRSSYNSPLHF	TGTGCCAGCTCACCAAACAGAAGCTCCTATAATTCACCCCTCCACTTT
TRBV2	TRBJ2-2	14	-	-	CASSGQLVVGELFF	TGTGCCAGCAGTGGCCAACTAGTGGTCGGGGAGCTGTTTTTT
TRBV27	TRBJ1-2	15	-	-	CASSLEEGSDYGYTF	TGTGCCAGCAGCCTTGAGGAGGGATCCGACTATGGCTACACCTTC
TRBV29-1	TRBJ2-7	14	-	few	CSTLGGYDSYEQYF	TGCAGCACTCTAGGGGGTTATGACTCCTACGAGCAGTACTTC
TRBV6-1	TRBJ2-7	14	TRBD2	few	CASTAGTSAYEQYF	TGTGCCAGCACAGCCGGGACTAGTGCCTACGAGCAGTACTTC
TRBV30	TRBJ2-1	14	TRBD1	few	CAWETGGFSNEQFF	TGTGCCTGGGAAACAGGGGGCTTTAGCAATGAGCAGTTCTTC
TRBV5-1	TRBJ1-1	14	-	-	CASSLEGLNTEAFF	TGCGCCAGCAGCTTGGAGGGGTTGAACACTGAAGCTTTCTTT
TRBV28	TRBJ2-6	18	-	few	CASSRLGQSSSGANVLTF	TGTGCCAGCTCGAGGCTCGGACAGTCGAGCTCTGGGGCCAACGTCCTGACTTTC
TRBV9	TRBJ2-2	14	-	few	CASSEQGYTGELFF	TGTGCCAGCAGCGAACAGGGATACACCGGGGAGCTGTTTTTT
TRBV19	TRBJ2-7	15	TRBD2	-	CASSMTSGETYEQYF	TGTGCCAGTAGTATGACTAGCGGGGAGACCTACGAGCAGTACTTC
TRBV15	TRBJ2-5	17	TRBD2	few	CATSRVASGRARETQYF	TGTGCCACCAGCAGAGTAGCCAGCGGGAGGGCCCGAGAGACCCAGTACTTC
TRBV7-6	TRBJ2-7	14	-	few	CASSLTGLTYEQYF	TGTGCCAGCAGCTTGACAGGCTTAACCTACGAGCAGTACTTC
TRBV13	TRBJ1-2	13	-	few	CASNVGQKYGYTF	TGTGCCAGCAATGTAGGACAGAAATATGGCTACACCTTC
TRBV4-3	TRBJ2-1	17	TRBD1	-	CASSQTLTGSGNNEQFF	TGCGCCAGCAGCCAGACCCTGACAGGGAGTGGCAACAATGAGCAGTTCTTC
TRBV30	TRBJ2-7	15	TRBD2	few	CAWSVGLAGGYEQYF	TGTGCCTGGAGTGTGGGACTAGCGGGTGGCTACGAGCAGTACTTC
TRBV9	TRBJ2-5	16	TRBD2	-	CASSPNILAGYETQYF	TGTGCCAGCAGCCCAAACATACTAGCGGGGTACGAGACCCAGTACTTC
TRBV7-9	TRBJ1-2	19	-	-	CASSFIPSAAVRANYGYTF	TGTGCCAGCAGCTTCATCCCGTCTGCGGCCGTACGAGCTAACTATGGCTACACCTTC
TRBV19	TRBJ2-5	16	-	-	CASSIRFGTQQETQYF	TGTGCCAGTAGTATACGGTTTGGGACACAGCAAGAGACCCAGTACTTC
TRBV2	TRBJ1-2	13	TRBD1	-	CASSETGGGGYTF	TGTGCCAGCAGTGAGACAGGGGGAGGTGGCTACACCTTC
TRBV18	TRBJ2-3	16	-	few	CASSPSTGTSTDTQYF	TGTGCCAGCTCACCATCGACAGGGACTAGCACAGATACGCAGTATTTT
TRBV28	TRBJ2-2	13	-	few	CASRLRVGRELFF	TGTGCCAGCAGGCTCCGTGTTGGCCGGGAGCTGTTTTTT
TRBV5-8	TRBJ2-5	13	-	-	CASSETGIETQYF	TGTGCCAGCAGCGAAACAGGGATAGAGACCCAGTACTTC
TRBV7-2	TRBJ1-1	14	-	few	CASSLVGGDAEAFF	TGTGCCAGCAGCTTAGTGGGAGGTGACGCTGAAGCTTTCTTT
TRBV23-1	TRBJ1-6	18	-	few	CASFPTGVWLGAISPLHF	TGCGCCAGCTTTCCGACAGGTGTCTGGTTGGGTGCGATTTCACCCCTCCACTTT
TRBV18	TRBJ2-2	15	TRBD1	few	CASSPGTGGTGELFF	TGTGCCAGCTCACCCGGGACAGGGGGCACCGGGGAGCTGTTTTTT
TRBV5-1	TRBJ2-5	15	TRBD1	-	CASSVPGQGQETQYF	TGCGCCAGCAGCGTACCGGGACAGGGCCAAGAGACCCAGTACTTC
TRBV18	TRBJ2-7	15	TRBD2	few	CASSPGLAQFHEQYF	TGTGCCAGCTCACCGGGACTAGCGCAGTTCCACGAGCAGTACTTC
TRBV7-2	TRBJ2-3	16	-	few	CASSTRQRLSTDTQYF	TGTGCCAGCAGCACGAGACAGAGATTAAGCACAGATACGCAGTATTTT
TRBV29-1	TRBJ2-7	13	TRBD1	few	CSVDRGSTYEQYF	TGCAGCGTTGACAGGGGGTCTACCTACGAGCAGTACTTC
TRBV30	TRBJ2-3	13	-	-	CAWRMIGGDTQYF	TGTGCCTGGAGGATGATCGGAGGAGATACGCAGTATTTT